This T cell receptor (beta chain) was profiled in a study of T cells after yellow fever vaccination. MiXCR, applied by TCRdb to the 5' RACE reads, yields one record per CDR3 protein. The data show about 350,000 distinct CDR3 sequences, with 4.1% seen just once and 20% to 25% held by the top ten. The CDR3 contains 15 residues. With 8 bases clipped from V and 0 bases from J, the junction kept 7 bases outside the gene matches. CDR1 is MRHNA, CDR2 SNTAGT, per germline. In its sample, this clonotype was seen many times. This chain uses TRBV6-4 with TRBJ1-5; 7 positions agree with TRBD1. The material sequenced was PBMCs, taken 5 days after the yellow fever booster vaccination. This receptor was taken from a man aged 18 to 35 who received the YFV17D yellow fever vaccine. The CDR3 is CASGTGDYSNQPQHF. CDR3 DNA sequence: TGTGCCAGCGGCACAGGGGACTATAGCAATCAGCCCCAGCATTTT.